The 22 T cell receptor beta chains in this list originate from one sample, sequenced in a study of regulatory T cells in long-lasting Graves disease. Time point of the sample: persistent/refractory GD, antithyroid drugs over 5 years with positive TRAb. Making the TCR library involved RNA that had been extracted from PBMCs. For TCR beta, libraries came from iRepertoire HTBI primers and Arm-PCR of CDR3 regions. MiXCR was run by TCRdb on the multiplex PCR reads, yielding one entry per CDR3 protein. In the table there are around 400,000 distinct CDR3 sequences, around 20% of which are singletons. Sequences were derived from peripheral blood mononuclear cells (PBMCs), sampled when the disease was refractory, from a patient treated with antithyroid drugs. These receptors all stem from a female donor with Graves disease.

About this clonotype itself: A clone one base away is much larger, so this may be a read error. The CDR3 DNA reads TGTGCCAGCAGTTCCGCAATGCCCAATCAGCCCCAGCATTTT. Residues: CASSSAMPNQPQHF. V is TRBV12-3 or TRBV12-4 and J is TRBJ1-5; no firm D call. The length of the CDR3 is 14 residues. V dropped 4 bases and J dropped 3 bases, with 10 bases sitting between them.

This clonotype was recorded at least ten times. V usage is TRBV27 and J usage is TRBJ1-5; D not certain. The CDR3 consists of 13 residues. V was trimmed by 6 bases and J by 0 bases, leaving 6 bases between them. The V gene's germline CDR1 is MNHEY and CDR2 SMNVEV (reference sequence). The CDR3 sequence is CASRANSNQPQHF. CDR3 nucleotides: TGTGCCAGCAGGGCAAATAGCAATCAGCCCCAGCATTTT.

This clonotype was observed at least ten times. The chain has TRBV30 and TRBJ1-1; D remains ambiguous. Germline CDR1 is GTSNPN and CDR2 is SVGIG (reference sequence). V was cut by 4 bases and J by 1 base, with 7 bases left in between. This CDR3 is built from 12 residues. CDR3 nucleotide sequence: TGTGCCTGGACAGACGGGAACACTGAAGCTTTCTTT. Amino acid sequence: CAWTDGNTEAFF.

The rearrangement uses TRBV20-1 and TRBJ2-7, with 15 positions matching TRBD2. Per the germline V gene, CDR1 is DFQATT and CDR2 is SNEGSKA (reference sequence). The CDR3 runs 18 residues. The V gene end was trimmed by 5 bases and the J gene end by 0 bases; junction bases not matched to a gene: 11. CDR3 sequence (DNA): TGCAGTGCTTCAGGCGGGACTAGCGGGAGGCCACCCTCCTACGAGCAGTACTTC. Translating it yields CSASGGTSGRPPSYEQYF.

The table lists this clonotype with many counts. The genes are TRBV2 and TRBJ1-2; perhaps TRBD1 as D (5 bases). The CDR3 is 13 residues long. Germline values: CDR1 SNHLY, CDR2 FYNNEI. Between the trimmed V and J ends, which lost 8 bases and 8 bases, there was a span of 18 bases. The CDR3 protein is CASSPGAGGGYTF. The CDR3 DNA is TGTGCCAGCTCCCCTGGGGCAGGTGGCGGCTACACCTTC.

This clonotype was detected many times. The chain uses TRBV12-3 or TRBV12-4 and TRBJ1-1; D is ambiguous. With 5 bases removed from V and 4 bases from J, the gap between germline ends came to 14 bases. The length of the CDR3 is 14 residues. Here the CDR3 DNA reads TGTGCCAGCAGTCGAGCTCGCACGGGCACTGAAGCTTTCTTT. This encodes CASSRARTGTEAFF.

This clonotype was counted once. The rearrangement joins TRBV11-2 to TRBJ2-1; 8 bases line up with TRBD2. This CDR3 region has 16 residues. Germline V CDR1 and CDR2: SGHAT, FQNNGV. V lost 6 bases to trimming and J lost 6 bases; unmatched junction nucleotides: 13. The DNA of the CDR3 is TGTGCCAGCAGTTTCGAGGGGTTCGCGGGGGGCAATGAGCAGTTCTTC. Protein sequence: CASSFEGFAGGNEQFF.

Remarks on this clonotype: Compared with germline, one end of the junction differs, possibly owing to a read error. This CDR3 is CASSQEEQGLQGTQYF. DNA of the CDR3: TGCGCCAGCAGCCAAGAGGAACAGGGGCTTCAAGGGACCCAGTACTTC. The chain employs TRBV4-1 and TRBJ2-5; TRBD1 aligns across 7 bases. The CDR3 sequence is 16 residues long. Germline CDR1 MGHRA, CDR2 YSYEKL.

The chain has TRBV20-1 and TRBJ2-7; 7 positions match TRBD1. The CDR3 has 12 amino acids. With V trimmed by 5 bases and J by 5 bases, 6 bases remained unmatched. Germline-derived CDR1 and CDR2 are DFQATT and SNEGSKA (reference sequence). CDR3 protein: CSAGGQVHEQYF. CDR3 DNA sequence: TGCAGTGCTGGAGGACAGGTCCACGAGCAGTACTTC.

The J gene is TRBJ1-6, the V gene TRBV4-1, with no clear D. The length of the CDR3 is 15 residues. Trimming pared 4 bases from V and 14 bases from J, leaving 21 bases between. Per germline, CDR1 MGHRA and CDR2 YSYEKL. The DNA for the CDR3 is TGCGCCAGCAGCCGATTAGACACGGATTTGAGGACCCTCCACTTT. Translating gives CASSRLDTDLRTLHF.

Ten or more counts support this clonotype. The J gene is TRBJ2-2, the V gene TRBV2, with 10 bases matching TRBD2. The CDR3 runs to 16 residues. V gave up 4 bases and J gave up 4 bases; unmatched junction bases: 6. The germline V gene has CDR1 SNHLY and CDR2 FYNNEI. For the CDR3, the DNA is TGTGCCAGCAGTGTTCTAGCGGGAGCGACCACCGGGGAGCTGTTTTTT. Amino acids: CASSVLAGATTGELFF. Full variable domain (outside the CDR3, taken from reference TRBV2 and TRBJ2-2): EPEVTQTPSHQVTQMGQEVILRCVPISNHLYFYWYRQILGQKVEFLVSFYNNEISEKSEIFDDQFSVERPDGSNFTLKIRSTKLEDSAMYFCASSVLAGATTGELFFGEGSRLTVL.

The V gene is TRBV7-3, the J gene TRBJ1-1; D possibly corresponds to TRBD1 (6 bases). Trimming removed 6 bases at V and 1 base at J, with 12 bases between. Per the germline V gene, CDR1 is SGHTA and CDR2 is FQGTGA. This CDR3 region has 14 residues. The CDR3 here is CASSSGTPNTEAFF. The CDR3 DNA reads as TGTGCCAGCAGTAGCGGGACACCGAACACTGAAGCTTTCTTT.

This chain joins TRBV19 and TRBJ2-7, with no clear D. Germline lookup yields CDR1 LNHDA and CDR2 SQIVND (reference sequence). Between the trimmed V and J ends, which lost 10 bases and 0 bases, there was a span of 16 bases. There are 14 residues in the CDR3. The CDR3 here is CATSPQMGSYEQYF. CDR3 bases: TGTGCCACCTCTCCTCAGATGGGCTCCTACGAGCAGTACTTC.

This clonotype was seen at least ten times. The genes are TRBV28 and TRBJ2-7; 14 nucleotides match TRBD2. Per the germline V gene, CDR1 is MDHEN and CDR2 is SYDVKM. The V and J ends lost 7 bases and 6 bases, in that order; junction bases with no gene match: 8. The CDR3 covers 15 residues. The CDR3: CASTAGTSGSSEQYF. For the CDR3, the DNA is TGTGCCAGCACCGCCGGGACTAGCGGGAGTTCCGAGCAGTACTTC.

This clonotype was seen at least ten times. The rearrangement joins TRBV10-3 to TRBJ1-4, with D unclear. The CDR3 sequence is 13 residues long. Trimming cost V 4 bases and J 4 bases, with 7 bases left between them. Germline-derived CDR1 and CDR2 are ENHRY and SYGVKD. CDR3 sequence (DNA): TGTGCCATCAGTGGACGGATTAATGAAAAACTGTTTTTT. Amino acids: CAISGRINEKLFF.

This clonotype was counted only a few times. The rearrangement links TRBV5-1 to TRBJ2-1, with 14 bases identical to TRBD2. Germline V gives CDR1 SGHRS, CDR2 YFSETQ. This CDR3 has 15 amino acids. The V segment lost 2 bases and the J segment 7 bases; nucleotides outside the gene matches: 2. The CDR3 DNA follows: TGCGCCAGCAGCTTTGGGACTAGCGGGAGTAATGAGCAGTTCTTC. Translating gives CASSFGTSGSNEQFF.

This clonotype was counted ten times or more. The V and J genes are TRBV6-1 and TRBJ1-5, with TRBD1 matching 8 bases. V lost 7 bases, J lost 4 bases, and 9 bases stayed unmatched. Germline V gives CDR1 MNHNS, CDR2 SASEGT. The CDR3 runs 15 residues. The chain's CDR3 is CASIGQGRENQPQHF. The CDR3 DNA reads as TGTGCCAGCATCGGACAGGGAAGGGAGAATCAGCCCCAGCATTTT.

This clonotype was counted many times. This chain links TRBV6-2 or TRBV6-3 with TRBJ2-7; D ambiguous. The V gene lost 4 bases and the J gene lost 0 bases, with 10 bases spanning the gap. The V gene's germline CDR1 is MNHEY and CDR2 SVGEGT. CDR3 size: 14 residues. The CDR3 nucleotides read TGTGCCAGCAGTTTACTTCCCTACTCCTACGAGCAGTACTTC. Translation: CASSLLPYSYEQYF.

Remarks on this clonotype: A much larger clonotype is one base distant, so this may be a read error. The J gene is TRBJ2-7, the V gene TRBV27, with 7 bases matching TRBD2. The germline V gene encodes CDR1 MNHEY and CDR2 SMNVEV (reference sequence). The CDR3 extends over 13 amino acids. The CDR3 sequence: CASGRGVGYGQYF. The CDR3 region has the DNA TGTGCCAGCGGTCGGGGGGTCGGTTACGGGCAGTACTTC.

This chain joins TRBV9 and TRBJ2-2, with D hard to call. In germline, CDR1 is SGDLS, CDR2 YYNGEE. V gave up 3 bases and J gave up 4 bases, with 16 bases separating them. The CDR3 runs to 16 residues. The DNA for the CDR3 is TGTGCCAGCAGCGACACAGCCAAGGGTAGCACCGGGGAGCTGTTTTTT. Translated: CASSDTAKGSTGELFF.

This clonotype was seen ten or more times. The rearrangement uses TRBV12-3 or TRBV12-4 and TRBJ1-2; TRBD1 might be the D (6 bases). The CDR3 consists of 15 residues. V gave up 5 bases and J gave up 7 bases, with 20 bases separating them. The CDR3 DNA sequence: TGTGCCAGCAGTCCCCCCCCAGGGGAGAAGTCTGGCTACACCTTC. Its protein product is CASSPPPGEKSGYTF.

The V call is TRBV12-3 or TRBV12-4, the J call TRBJ2-7; D not resolved. The CDR3 contains 13 residues. The germline V and J ends were trimmed by 8 bases and 6 bases, with 17 bases remaining between them. CDR3 bases: TGTGCCAGCGCCGGAACCGTGCTTTTCGAGCAGTACTTC. Translating gives CASAGTVLFEQYF.